This TCR beta chain was identified in a study of persistence of HIV-infected CD4 T cells (TCRdb year 2020). For the study in its entirety: Suppressive ART had been received by participants for a median of around eight years. Peripheral blood samples of up to about 200 mL were collected at multiple time points, except for a couple of participants, who underwent leukapheresis at a single time point. The clonality of all cells in each sorted population was assessed by TCRbeta sequencing, whereas the clonality of infected cells was assessed by proviral sequencing. For the TCR cluster analysis across participants, 8 or 9 participants were included for CMV and 6 or 7 participants for Gag. The study isolated CMV- and HIV-1 Gag-responding CD4+ T cells from ART-treated individuals to examine antigen-driven clonal expansion of HIV-1-infected cells. Here is what the overall study found, with its caveats: TCRbeta richness in CMV- and Gag-responding cells was significantly lower than in anti-CD3/anti-CD28-responding cells; CMV-responding cells had higher oligoclonality than CD3/CD28-stimulated and Gag-responding cells. Antigen-responding cells were enriched for expanded CDR3beta sequences that were degenerate, which suggests that CD4+ responses to CMV and Gag underwent convergent selection. Few individuals were included in the study, and only a limited range of antigens was tested. TCR oligoclonality correlated with proviral oligoclonality within the same sorted populations. Bulk TCR analyses could not be limited to the rare CMV-responding cells that actually contained HIV-1 proviruses.

Counted from cysteine to phenylalanine, this CDR3 has 15 amino acids. Only the CDR3 DNA stays, 45 bases, in frame from base 1. Via the germline V gene, CDR1 is SNHLY and CDR2 FYNNEI. Here V drops 4 bases and J drops 8 bases, and the junction holds 7 bases not matched to any gene. TCRbeta repertoires were sequenced from genomic DNA with the immunoSEQ hsTCRB assay version 4 in survey mode. Genomic DNA was diluted to 7.5 to 10 ng/uL, using up to roughly 1 ug per sample for TCRbeta sequencing. Processing in the source paper ran as follows. TCRbeta data were analyzed in ImmunoSeq Analyzer 3.0, with diversity computed on productive nucleotide rearrangements. Using the Immunarch R package, lower-bound TCR diversity was estimated with the improved Chao index and clonality was estimated with the Gini coefficient. Different nucleotide rearrangements encoding the same CDR3beta amino acid sequence were counted as distinct clonotypes. Differential abundance analysis identified TCRbeta sequences significantly enriched in antigen-responding cells relative to anti-CD3/anti-CD28-activated cells. GLIPH2 grouped TCRs by predicted peptide-MHC specificity, both within each participant and across combined participant data sets. In TCRdb, the immuneACCESS table is reduced to in-frame sequences with V and J assigned. These tables do not hold every clone; where another copy was compared, an unresolved V gene accounts for under half, and the others remain unexplained. The V and J calls and the clone size are those of that table, but D and trimming were determined from the DNA. The sample profile shows several thousand clones; 82% of them were found once. The top ten constitute more than 1.5% of the sample.

Explained via the paper, the treatment or condition label denotes: suppressive antiretroviral therapy. A pool of overlapping HIV-1 Gag 15-mer peptides, at around 0.99 ug per peptide per mL, was used to stimulate the cells. Responding CD4+ T cells were sorted by upregulation of both CD40 ligand and CD69. HIV-1-infected adults in whom suppressive ART had been started during chronic infection were enrolled as participants. For at least 4 years, the participants' plasma HIV-1 RNA had been undetectable, below 50 copies/mL. To be included, participants needed a CD4+ T cell count above 400 cells/uL and a positive CMV serology. Before stimulation, PBMCs were isolated using density centrifugation and then depleted of CD8+ T cells. For roughly 20 hours, CD8-depleted PBMCs were stimulated with anti-CD28/CD49d costimulation, a CD40-blocking antibody, and enfuvirtide, which was added to prevent new infections. Sorting was done on either a Beckman Coulter MoFlo Legacy or an XDP sorter, and propidium iodide was used to exclude dead cells. Genomic DNA was extracted using the QIAamp DNA Mini Kit for samples with more than one million cells and using the Quick-DNA Microprep Kit for all other samples.

Points on this clone: The antigen it recognizes is unknown. Per-base quality was not reported, and no clone a single base away is much larger than it.

Source: CD4+ T cells sorted from PBMCs after approximately 20-hour stimulation, taken from a patient who received antiretroviral therapy. This specimen's cell subset or site label, per the study, means: CD40L+CD69+ CD4 T cells responding to HIV-1 Gag peptides. The TCR sequence derives from an adult woman with HIV who was CMV-seropositive. The sequence links TRBV2 to TRBJ2-1, and TRBD2 aligns with 11 junction nucleotides. Here is the DNA: TGTGCCAGCAGTGTTCTAGCGGGGGGTTTCGATGAGCAGTTCTTC. Its amino acids are CASSVLAGGFDEQFF.